This T cell receptor (beta chain) was sequenced during a study of blood T cell repertoires in COVID-19. TCRdb's copy holds only in-frame clones and misses some; the assay was immunoSEQ multiplex PCR. The repertoire has about 300,000 clones, approximately 81% of them found once; the top ten carry 1.5% to 2%. Residents of 24 US areas, aged roughly 18 to 95 years, made up the participants. Which cohort a participant joined came from the clinical history participants gave. Looked up from germline, CDR1 is MDHEN and CDR2 is SYDVKM. CDR3 size: 17 residues. V lost 6 bases and J lost 8; bases outside the gene matches: 12. In the case of this clone: Other DNA sequences in the same sample also yield this CDR3.

J is TRBJ2-1 and V is TRBV28, with 14 positions matching TRBD2. The TCR comes from a young woman who had been exposed to COVID-19. Sequenced: PBMCs or T cells enriched from blood (not recorded which). DNA of the CDR3: TGTGCCAGCAGATCACGTCCGGGACTAGCGGGAGTCTATGAGCAGTTCTTC. Translated: CASRSRPGLAGVYEQFF.